This TCR beta chain was captured in a study of shared clonotypes between healthy human individuals. Method: immunoSEQ multiplex PCR; TCRdb's copy keeps in-frame clones and lacks some. Here the sample spans millions of clones, around 95% being singletons. The donor population consisted of healthy HIV-negative adults with no recent acute infections or vaccinations. Germline values: CDR1 SEHNR, CDR2 FQNEAQ (reference sequence). Losses at the gene ends were 6 bases for V and 5 bases for J; bases not matched to a gene: 13. This CDR3 is built from 15 residues. This sequence joins TRBV7-9 and TRBJ2-7; 7 positions agree with TRBD2. The receptor was isolated from a man between 18 and 29 years old in good health. Sequenced material: naive CD4+ T cells sorted from blood. Subset given: CD45RA+ positively selected. Written as DNA, the CDR3 is TGTGCCAGCAGTTCCAGCGGGACCCTGGGGAACGAGCAGTACTTC. Encoded protein: CASSSSGTLGNEQYF.